The 10 T cell receptor beta chains below all came from one sample that was sequenced in a study of CXCR3-negative and CXCR3-positive naive CD8 T cells. 5' RACE that incorporated UMI labels was used to prepare the TRB cDNA libraries. After re-calling the 5' RACE reads, TCRdb lists one entry per CDR3 protein, DNA absent. The sample table includes about 39,000 distinct CDR3 sequences. Sequenced: memory CD8+ T cells from blood. The receptors here all came from a human donor in good health. Some clones in this sample may be carry-over from other donors' samples.

The V and J genes are TRBV12-3 or TRBV12-4 and TRBJ2-7; TCRdb returns TRBD1, unconfirmable since there is no DNA. This CDR3 has 14 residues. CDR3 loop: CASSTGVYSYEQYF.

The chain has TRBV6-2 or TRBV6-3 and TRBJ1-5. The CDR3 has 15 amino acids. Germline V gene sequence: CDR1 MNHEY, CDR2 SVGEGT. CDR3 region: CASSYSDYSNQPQHF.

The chain employs TRBV7-9 and TRBJ2-5; TCRdb returns TRBD1, unconfirmable since there is no DNA. Germline lookup yields CDR1 SEHNR and CDR2 FQNEAQ (reference sequence). The CDR3 sequence is 15 residues long. The CDR3 reads CASSLAVGAAETQYF. Together with reference TRBV7-9 and TRBJ2-5, the CDR3 gives the full variable domain: DTGVSQNPRHKITKRGQNVTFRCDPISEHNRLYWYRQTLGQGPEFLTYFQNEAQLEKSRLLSDRFSAERPKGSFSTLEIQRTEQGDSAMYLCASSLAVGAAETQYFGPGTRLLVL.

The chain employs TRBV29-1 and TRBJ2-2; the D call from TCRdb, TRBD1, cannot be confirmed without DNA. CDR1 is SQVTM, CDR2 ANQGSEA, per germline. The CDR3 extends over 13 amino acids. The CDR3 spells CSVGQVYTGELFF.

V is TRBV6-2 or TRBV6-3 and J is TRBJ2-2; absent DNA, TCRdb's TRBD1 call cannot be checked. CDR1 is MNHEY, CDR2 SVGEGT, per germline. CDR3 length: 13 residues. The CDR3 here is CASRGALTGELFF.

The chain is built from TRBV7-2 and TRBJ2-7; TCRdb reports TRBD1, a call that lacks DNA to check it against. The CDR3 covers 13 residues. Looked up from germline, CDR1 is SGHTA and CDR2 is FQGNSA. The CDR3 reads CATGQGRPYEQYF.

The rearrangement uses TRBV29-1 and TRBJ2-1. The CDR3 runs 15 residues. CDR1 and CDR2 from the germline V gene are SQVTM and ANQGSEA. The CDR3 region is CSVGSQISSYNEQFF.

The chain combines TRBV20-1 with TRBJ2-2; the TRBD1 assignment by TCRdb is unverifiable without DNA. There are 15 residues in the CDR3. The germline gives CDR1 DFQATT, CDR2 SNEGSKA (reference sequence). The CDR3 protein is CSARGGTGDTGELFF.

The rearrangement uses TRBV21-1 and TRBJ1-1. TRBV21-1 is assigned pseudogene status. This CDR3 has 13 residues. This CDR3 is CASSKGSWTEAFF.

CDR3 residues: CASSLWAGEGDTQYF. The chain uses TRBV7-3 and TRBJ2-3; without DNA, the TCRdb call of TRBD2 cannot be checked. The CDR3 is made up of 15 amino acids. Germline assignment: CDR1 SGHTA and CDR2 FQGTGA.